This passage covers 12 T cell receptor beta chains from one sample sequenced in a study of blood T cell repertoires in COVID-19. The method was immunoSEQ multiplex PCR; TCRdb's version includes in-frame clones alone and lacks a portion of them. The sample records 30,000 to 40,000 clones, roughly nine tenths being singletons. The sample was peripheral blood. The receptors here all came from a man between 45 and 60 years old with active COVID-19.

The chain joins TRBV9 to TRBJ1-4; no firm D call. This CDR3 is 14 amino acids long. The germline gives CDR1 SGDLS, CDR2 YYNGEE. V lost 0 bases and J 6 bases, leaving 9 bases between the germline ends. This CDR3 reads CASSVGAAHEKLFF. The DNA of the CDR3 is TGTGCCAGCAGCGTAGGGGCCGCTCATGAAAAACTGTTTTTT.

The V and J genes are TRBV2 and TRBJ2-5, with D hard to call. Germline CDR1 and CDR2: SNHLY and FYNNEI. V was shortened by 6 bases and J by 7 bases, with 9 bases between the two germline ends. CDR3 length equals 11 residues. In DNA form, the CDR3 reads TGTGCCAGCAGCCCTTCAGGGACCCAGTACTTC. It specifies CASSPSGTQYF. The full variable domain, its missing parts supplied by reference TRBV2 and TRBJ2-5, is EPEVTQTPSHQVTQMGQEVILRCVPISNHLYFYWYRQILGQKVEFLVSFYNNEISEKSEIFDDQFSVERPDGSNFTLKIRSTKLEDSAMYFCASSPSGTQYFGPGTRLLVL.

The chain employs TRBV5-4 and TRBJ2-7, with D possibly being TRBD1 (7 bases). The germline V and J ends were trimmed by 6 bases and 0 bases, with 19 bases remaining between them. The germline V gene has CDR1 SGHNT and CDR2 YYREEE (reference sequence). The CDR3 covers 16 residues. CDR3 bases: TGTGCCAGCACCACTATGGGGCAGGGGGGCTCCTACGAGCAGTACTTC. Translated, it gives CASTTMGQGGSYEQYF. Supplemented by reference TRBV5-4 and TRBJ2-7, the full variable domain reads ETGVTQSPTHLIKTRGQQVTLRCSSQSGHNTVSWYQQALGQGPQFIFQYYREEENGRGNFPPRFSGLQFPNYSSELNVNALELDDSALYLCASTTMGQGGSYEQYFGPGTRLTVT.

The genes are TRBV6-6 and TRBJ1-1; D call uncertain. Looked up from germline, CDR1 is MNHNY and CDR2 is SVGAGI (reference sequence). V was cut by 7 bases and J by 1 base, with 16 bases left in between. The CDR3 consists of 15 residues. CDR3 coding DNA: TGTGCCAGCACTGAACCCTACGCGGAGAACACTGAAGCTTTCTTT. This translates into CASTEPYAENTEAFF.

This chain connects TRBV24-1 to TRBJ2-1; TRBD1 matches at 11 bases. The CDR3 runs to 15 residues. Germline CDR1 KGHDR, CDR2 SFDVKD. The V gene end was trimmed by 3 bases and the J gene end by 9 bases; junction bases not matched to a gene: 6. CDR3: CATSDPRTGGFEQFF. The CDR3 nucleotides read TGTGCCACCAGTGATCCCCGGACAGGGGGCTTTGAGCAGTTCTTC.

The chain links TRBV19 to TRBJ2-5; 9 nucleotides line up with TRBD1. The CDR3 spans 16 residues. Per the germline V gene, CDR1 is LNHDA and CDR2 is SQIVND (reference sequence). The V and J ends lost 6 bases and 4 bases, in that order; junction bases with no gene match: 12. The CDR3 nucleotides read TGTGCCAGTAGCCTAGGGGGACAGGGCGGGAGAGAGACCCAGTACTTC. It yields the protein CASSLGGQGGRETQYF.

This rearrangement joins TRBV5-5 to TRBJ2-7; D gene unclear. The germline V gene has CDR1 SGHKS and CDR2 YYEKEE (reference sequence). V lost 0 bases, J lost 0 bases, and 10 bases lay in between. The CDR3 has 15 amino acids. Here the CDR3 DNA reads TGTGCCAGCAGCTTGGTCGTCGGGTCCTCCTACGAGCAGTACTTC. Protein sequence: CASSLVVGSSYEQYF.

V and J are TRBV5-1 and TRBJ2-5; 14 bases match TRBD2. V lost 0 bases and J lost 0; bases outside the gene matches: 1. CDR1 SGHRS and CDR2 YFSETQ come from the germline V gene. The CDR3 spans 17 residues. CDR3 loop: CASSLGLAGGNQETQYF. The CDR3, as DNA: TGCGCCAGCAGCTTGGGACTAGCGGGAGGGAACCAAGAGACCCAGTACTTC.

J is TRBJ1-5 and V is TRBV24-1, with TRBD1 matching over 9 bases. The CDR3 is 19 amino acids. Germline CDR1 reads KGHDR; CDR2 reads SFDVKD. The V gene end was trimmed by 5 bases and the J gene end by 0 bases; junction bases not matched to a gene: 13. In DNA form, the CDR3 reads TGTGCCACCAGTGGTCTCCCGGGACAGGGTAGGTATAGCAATCAGCCCCAGCATTTT. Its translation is CATSGLPGQGRYSNQPQHF.

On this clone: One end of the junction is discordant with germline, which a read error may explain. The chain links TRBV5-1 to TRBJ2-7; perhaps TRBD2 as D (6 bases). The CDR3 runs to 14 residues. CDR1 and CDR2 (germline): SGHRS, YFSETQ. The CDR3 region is CVSSERVGTYEQYF. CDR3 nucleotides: TGCGTCAGCAGCGAGCGGGTGGGGACCTACGAGCAGTACTTC.

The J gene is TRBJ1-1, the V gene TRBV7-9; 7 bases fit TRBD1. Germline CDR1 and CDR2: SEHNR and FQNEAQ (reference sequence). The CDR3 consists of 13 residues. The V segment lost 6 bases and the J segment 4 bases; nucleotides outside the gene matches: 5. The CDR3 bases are TGTGCCAGCAGACTGACAGGGAGCACTGAAGCTTTCTTT. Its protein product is CASRLTGSTEAFF.

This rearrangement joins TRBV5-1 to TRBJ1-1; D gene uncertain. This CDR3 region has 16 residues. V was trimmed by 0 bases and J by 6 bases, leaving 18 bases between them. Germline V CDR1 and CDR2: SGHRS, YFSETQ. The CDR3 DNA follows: TGCGCCAGCAGCTTGGAAGCCTCTTCCCTGCGGGCTGAAGCTTTCTTT. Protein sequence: CASSLEASSLRAEAFF.